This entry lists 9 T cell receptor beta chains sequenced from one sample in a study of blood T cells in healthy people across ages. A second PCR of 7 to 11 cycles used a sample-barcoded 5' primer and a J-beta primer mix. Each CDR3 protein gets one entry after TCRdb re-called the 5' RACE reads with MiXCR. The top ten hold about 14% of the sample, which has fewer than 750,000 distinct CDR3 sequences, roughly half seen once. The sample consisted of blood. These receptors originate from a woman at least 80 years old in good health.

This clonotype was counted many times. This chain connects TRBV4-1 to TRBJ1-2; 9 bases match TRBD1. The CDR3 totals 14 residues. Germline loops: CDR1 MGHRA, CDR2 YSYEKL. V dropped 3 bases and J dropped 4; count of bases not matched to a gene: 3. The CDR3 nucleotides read TGCGCCAGCAGCCAGCCGACAGGGGGCTATGGCTACACCTTC. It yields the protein CASSQPTGGYGYTF.

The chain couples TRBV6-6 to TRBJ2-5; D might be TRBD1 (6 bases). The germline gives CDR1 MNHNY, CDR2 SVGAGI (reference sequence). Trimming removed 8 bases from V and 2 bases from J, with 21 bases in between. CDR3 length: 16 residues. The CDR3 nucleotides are TGTGCCAGCGCTCAGGGGAAACTACCAGGGCAAGAGACCCAGTACTTC. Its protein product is CASAQGKLPGQETQYF.

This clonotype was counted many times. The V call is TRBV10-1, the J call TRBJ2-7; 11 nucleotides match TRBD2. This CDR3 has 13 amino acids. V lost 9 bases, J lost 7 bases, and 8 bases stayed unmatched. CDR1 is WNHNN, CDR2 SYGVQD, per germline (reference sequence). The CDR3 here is CASEGLAGGEQYF. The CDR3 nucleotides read TGCGCCAGTGAAGGGCTAGCGGGAGGAGAGCAGTACTTC.

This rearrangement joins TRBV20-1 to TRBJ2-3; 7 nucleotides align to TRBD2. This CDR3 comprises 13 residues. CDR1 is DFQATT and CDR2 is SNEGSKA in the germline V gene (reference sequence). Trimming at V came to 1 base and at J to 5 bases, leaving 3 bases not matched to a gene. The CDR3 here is CSARVAGEDTQYF. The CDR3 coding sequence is TGCAGTGCTAGAGTGGCGGGGGAAGATACGCAGTATTTT.

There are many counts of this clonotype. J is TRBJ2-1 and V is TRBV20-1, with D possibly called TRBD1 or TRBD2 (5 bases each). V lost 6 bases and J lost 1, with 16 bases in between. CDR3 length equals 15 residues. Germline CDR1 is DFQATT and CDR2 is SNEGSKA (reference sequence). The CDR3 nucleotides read TGCAGTGCGGCCCCCGGGACGGTATCCTACAATGAGCAGTTCTTC. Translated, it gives CSAAPGTVSYNEQFF.

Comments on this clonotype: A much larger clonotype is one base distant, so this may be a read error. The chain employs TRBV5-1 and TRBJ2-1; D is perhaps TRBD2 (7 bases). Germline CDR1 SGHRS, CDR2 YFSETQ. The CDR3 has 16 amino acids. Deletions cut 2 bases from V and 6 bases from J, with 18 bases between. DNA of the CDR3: TGCGCCAGCAGCTTAGGGGGGGGCAGCTTCTGCAATGAGCAGTTCTTC. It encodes CASSLGGGSFCNEQFF.

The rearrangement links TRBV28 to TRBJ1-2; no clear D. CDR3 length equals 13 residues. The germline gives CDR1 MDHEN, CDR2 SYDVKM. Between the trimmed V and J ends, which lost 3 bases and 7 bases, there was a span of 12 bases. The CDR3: CASSFRRSGGYTF. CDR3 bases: TGTGCCAGCAGTTTTCGCCGTAGCGGTGGCTACACCTTC.

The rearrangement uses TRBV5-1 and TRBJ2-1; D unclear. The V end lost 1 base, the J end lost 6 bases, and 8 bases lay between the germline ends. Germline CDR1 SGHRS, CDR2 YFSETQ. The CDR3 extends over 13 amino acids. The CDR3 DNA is TGCGCCAGCAGCTTGCCGTCCAGCAATGAGCAGTTCTTC. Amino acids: CASSLPSSNEQFF.

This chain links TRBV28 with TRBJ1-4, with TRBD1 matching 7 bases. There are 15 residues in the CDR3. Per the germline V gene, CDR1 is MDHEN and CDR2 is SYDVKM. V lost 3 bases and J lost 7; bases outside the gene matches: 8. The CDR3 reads CASSLVTGVGEKLFF. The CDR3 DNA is TGTGCCAGCAGTTTGGTCACAGGGGTTGGTGAAAAACTGTTTTTT.